Below are 14 T cell receptor beta chains sequenced from a single sample in a study of blood T cell repertoires in COVID-19. Clones were read by immunoSEQ multiplex PCR, and TCRdb kept only the in-frame ones, dropping some. The sample lists approximately 200,000 clones, about 80% occurring once. The material sequenced was peripheral blood. These receptors came from a woman aged 25-40 years who had recovered from COVID-19.

The genes are TRBV5-1 and TRBJ2-7, with D possibly being TRBD1 (6 bases). Germline V CDR1 and CDR2: SGHRS, YFSETQ. CDR3 length: 13 residues. V lost 0 bases and J 4 bases, leaving 8 bases between the germline ends. CDR3: CASSLEGEYEQYF. In DNA form, the CDR3 reads TGCGCCAGCAGCTTGGAGGGGGAGTACGAGCAGTACTTC.

Only a few counts were recorded for this clone. V gene TRBV2 combines with J gene TRBJ1-4, with a weak D call TRBD1 (6 bases). V shed 11 bases and J shed 7 bases, with 20 bases lying between them. The CDR3 length is 14 residues. Germline-derived CDR1 and CDR2 are SNHLY and FYNNEI. The CDR3 protein is CASVPQGIREKLFF. In DNA form, the CDR3 reads TGTGCCTCCGTCCCACAGGGAATTCGTGAAAAACTGTTTTTT.

V gene TRBV28 combines with J gene TRBJ2-7, with 7 bases aligning to TRBD1. The CDR3 totals 15 residues. The germline V gene has CDR1 MDHEN and CDR2 SYDVKM. With V trimmed by 5 bases and J by 4 bases, 11 bases remained unmatched. The CDR3 is CASSSRQGGLYEQYF. The CDR3 DNA is TGTGCCAGCAGTAGCCGACAGGGCGGATTATACGAGCAGTACTTC.

The chain employs TRBV27 and TRBJ2-7; a possible D gene is TRBD1 (6 bases). With 3 bases removed from V and 0 bases from J, the gap between germline ends came to 12 bases. CDR1 and CDR2 from the germline V gene are MNHEY and SMNVEV (reference sequence). The CDR3 has 15 residues. The CDR3 DNA reads TGTGCCAGCAGTTTCGCCCTGGACAGCTCCTACGAGCAGTACTTC. Translation: CASSFALDSSYEQYF.

In this sample, this clone turned up once. J is TRBJ1-1 and V is TRBV20-1; perhaps TRBD1 as D (5 bases). This CDR3 is built from 10 residues. With 4 bases removed from V and 7 bases from J, the gap between germline ends came to 7 bases. CDR1 DFQATT and CDR2 SNEGSKA come from the germline V gene (reference sequence). CDR3 bases: TGCAGTGCTACAGGGATTGAAGCTTTCTTT. Encoded protein: CSATGIEAFF.

This chain links TRBV2 with TRBJ2-3; unclear D gene. This CDR3 region has 12 residues. Trimming shortened V by 6 bases and J by 3 bases, and 7 bases separated the two germline ends. Per germline, CDR1 SNHLY and CDR2 FYNNEI. CDR3 nucleotide sequence: TGTGCCAGCAGCCCCCAGACAGATACGCAGTATTTT. Amino acid sequence: CASSPQTDTQYF.

This chain links TRBV7-2 with TRBJ2-1; 13 bases line up with TRBD2. V shed 5 bases and J 5 bases; nucleotides not matched to a gene: 9. The CDR3 is 17 residues long. CDR1 and CDR2 (germline): SGHTA, FQGNSA. CDR3 nucleotide sequence: TGTGCCAGCAGCCGGACTAGCGGGAGATTGGAGGACAATGAGCAGTTCTTC. Translated, it gives CASSRTSGRLEDNEQFF.

This clone was picked up one time. The J gene is TRBJ1-1, the V gene TRBV3-1 (or the pseudogene TRBV3-2); 8 bases line up with TRBD1. The CDR3 extends over 14 amino acids. V trimming: 5 bases; J trimming: 4 bases; junction bases outside the gene matches: 6. CDR1 is LGHDT and CDR2 is YNNKEL in the germline V gene (reference sequence). CDR3 sequence: CASSGGGQGTEAFF. The CDR3 DNA reads TGTGCCAGCAGCGGCGGAGGACAGGGCACTGAAGCTTTCTTT.

This clone was seen more than once but under ten times. This same CDR3 is encoded by further DNA sequences in the sample. This rearrangement joins TRBV3-1 (or the pseudogene TRBV3-2) to TRBJ2-7, with 11 bases lining up with TRBD2. In germline, CDR1 is LGHDT, CDR2 YNNKEL (reference sequence). V shed 6 bases and J 1 base; nucleotides not matched to a gene: 5. There are 15 residues in the CDR3. The CDR3 here is CASSRGTSGSYEQYF. The DNA for the CDR3 is TGTGCCAGCAGTCGGGGGACTAGCGGTTCCTACGAGCAGTACTTC.

V and J are TRBV27 and TRBJ2-7, with D maybe TRBD1 (5 bases). The CDR3 consists of 14 residues. V lost 4 bases to trimming and J lost 2 bases, with 12 bases between them. Germline lookup yields CDR1 MNHEY and CDR2 SMNVEV (reference sequence). The CDR3 loop reads CASSYGAGTYEQYF. CDR3 coding DNA: TGTGCCAGCAGTTACGGCGCAGGGACCTACGAGCAGTACTTC.

The V and J genes are TRBV18 and TRBJ2-2, with no clear D. The CDR3 sequence is 17 residues long. Trimming shortened V by 2 bases and J by 0 bases, and 13 bases separated the two germline ends. Germline V gene data show CDR1 as KGHSH and CDR2 as LQKENI. CDR3 sequence (DNA): TGTGCCAGCTCACCAGTACAGTTCACGGCGAACACCGGGGAGCTGTTTTTT. It yields the protein CASSPVQFTANTGELFF.

This clone was detected only a few times. V is TRBV30 and J is TRBJ1-3, with D unclear. Germline V gene data show CDR1 as GTSNPN and CDR2 as SVGIG (reference sequence). The ends were cut back, 3 bases at V and 0 bases at J, with 9 bases in the middle. This CDR3 region has 14 residues. The CDR3 DNA reads as TGTGCCTGGAGCGCCGCGAGCTCTGGAAACACCATATATTTT. This sequence encodes CAWSAASSGNTIYF.

V gene TRBV15 combines with J gene TRBJ2-1, with D unclear. Germline CDR1 and CDR2: LNHNV and YYDKDF (reference sequence). With 0 bases removed from V and 7 bases from J, the gap between germline ends came to 7 bases. CDR3 length: 13 amino acids. The CDR3 protein is CATSRDMSNEQFF. Here the CDR3 DNA reads TGTGCCACCAGCAGAGATATGTCGAATGAGCAGTTCTTC.

The CDR3, as DNA: TGTGCCAGCAGCCAACAGGGGTGGGGGTACGAGCAGTACTTC. The encoded protein is CASSQQGWGYEQYF. The chain has TRBV3-1 (or the pseudogene TRBV3-2) and TRBJ2-7, with TRBD1 as a possible D gene (6 bases). The germline CDR1 and CDR2 sequences are LGHDT and YNNKEL (reference sequence). Trimming took off 2 bases at V and 4 bases at J, with 12 bases between the two ends. The CDR3 runs 14 residues.